These 30 T cell receptor beta chains came from one sample sequenced in a study of T cell responses to AZD1222 COVID-19 vaccine. Using immunoSEQ multiplex PCR, the repertoire was profiled, and TCRdb retains in-frame clones only, with some absent. This table has around 120,000 clones, 85% to 95% appearing once. The material sequenced was peripheral blood, taken 28 days after the second AZD1222 dose. These TCRs come from an adult who received the AZD1222 COVID-19 vaccine.

V gene TRBV6-5 combines with J gene TRBJ1-2, with TRBD1 matching 11 bases. V was clipped by 6 bases and J by 6 bases; unmatched bases: 6. Per the germline V gene, CDR1 is MNHEY and CDR2 is SVGAGI. The CDR3 consists of 14 residues. CDR3 amino acids: CASRQGTGGNGYTF. The CDR3 DNA is TGTGCCAGCAGGCAGGGGACAGGGGGAAATGGCTACACCTTC.

DNA for the CDR3: TGTGCCAGTACTACAGGGGGCGCGCTTAATGAGCAGTTCTTC. It specifies CASTTGGALNEQFF. J is TRBJ2-1 and V is TRBV28, with 9 nucleotides matching TRBD1. This CDR3 has 14 residues. The V and J ends lost 9 bases and 7 bases, in that order; junction bases with no gene match: 10. Germline lookup yields CDR1 MDHEN and CDR2 SYDVKM.

This chain uses TRBV6-2 or TRBV6-3 with TRBJ2-5, with D perhaps assigned TRBD1 or TRBD2 (5 bases each). Looked up from germline, CDR1 is MNHEY and CDR2 is SVGEGT. The CDR3 is made up of 14 amino acids. Trimming cost V 0 bases and J 9 bases, with 14 bases left between them. CDR3 protein: CASSYSWDGAAQYF. The CDR3 nucleotides read TGTGCCAGCAGTTACTCCTGGGACGGGGCGGCCCAGTACTTC.

This rearrangement joins TRBV11-2 to TRBJ2-3; TRBD1 matches 11 bases. Germline loops: CDR1 SGHAT, CDR2 FQNNGV. J gave up 4 bases and V 6 bases, and 9 bases lay outside the gene matches. This CDR3 is built from 16 residues. The CDR3 nucleotides read TGTGCCAGCAGTTACCCGGGACAGGGGGTGGCAGATACGCAGTATTTT. As protein: CASSYPGQGVADTQYF.

V and J are TRBV7-9 and TRBJ1-1; 8 nucleotides align to TRBD1. CDR1 and CDR2 from the germline V gene are SEHNR and FQNEAQ (reference sequence). This CDR3 comprises 14 residues. After removal of 4 bases from V and 3 bases from J, the junction contained 4 bases not matched to a gene. DNA of the CDR3: TGTGCCAGCAGCTCCCACAGGGGGGACACTGAAGCTTTCTTT. Its translation: CASSSHRGDTEAFF.

The chain links TRBV2 to TRBJ2-7; 10 bases agree with TRBD2. The V and J ends lost 2 bases and 7 bases, in that order; junction bases with no gene match: 2. The CDR3 is made up of 13 amino acids. Germline V gene sequence: CDR1 SNHLY, CDR2 FYNNEI. The CDR3, as DNA: TGTGCCAGCAGTGAAATTAGCGGGGGGGAGCAGTACTTC. Residues: CASSEISGGEQYF.

The chain employs TRBV7-2 and TRBJ1-2; D not certain. V was cut by 5 bases and J by 2 bases, with 6 bases left in between. This CDR3 contains 12 residues. CDR1 is SGHTA and CDR2 is FQGNSA in the germline V gene. This chain's CDR3 is CASSAGNYGYTF. CDR3 nucleotide sequence: TGTGCCAGCAGCGCGGGGAACTATGGCTACACCTTC.

This sequence joins TRBV28 and TRBJ1-1; weak D call: TRBD1 (5 bases). CDR3 size: 14 residues. V lost 7 bases to trimming and J lost 1 base, with 13 bases between them. Germline V gene lookup returns CDR1 MDHEN and CDR2 SYDVKM. CDR3 sequence (DNA): TGTGCCAGCACCGTACCGGGGCAGAACACTGAAGCTTTCTTT. This encodes CASTVPGQNTEAFF.

This sequence joins TRBV6-5 and TRBJ2-1, with 8 bases aligning to TRBD1. Looked up from germline, CDR1 is MNHEY and CDR2 is SVGAGI. The CDR3 loop spans 13 amino acids. The CDR3 sequence is CGTGGSRLRGQFF. The CDR3 DNA reads TGTGGAACAGGGGGATCGCGATTACGAGGGCAGTTCTTC.

V gene TRBV11-2 combines with J gene TRBJ2-5, with 7 bases aligning to TRBD1. Germline-derived CDR1 and CDR2 are SGHAT and FQNNGV. The ends lost 5 bases at V and 1 base at J; junction bases unmatched: 7. The CDR3 totals 15 residues. The CDR3 DNA reads TGTGCCAGCAGCCGGGCCGGGACAGTCCAAGAGACCCAGTACTTC. Protein sequence: CASSRAGTVQETQYF. The whole variable domain, filled in from reference TRBV11-2 and TRBJ2-5, reads EAGVAQSPRYKIIEKRQSVAFWCNPISGHATLYWYQQILGQGPKLLIQFQNNGVVDDSQLPKDRFSAERLKGVDSTLKIQPAKLEDSAVYLCASSRAGTVQETQYFGPGTRLLVL.

V is TRBV6-4 and J is TRBJ2-3; D ambiguous. The CDR3 extends over 12 amino acids. Germline V lookup: CDR1 MRHNA, CDR2 SNTAGT. With 4 bases removed from V and 12 bases from J, the gap between germline ends came to 14 bases. CDR3: CASSGSRSLQYF. The CDR3 coding sequence is TGTGCCAGCAGTGGGTCTAGGAGTTTACAGTATTTT.

The chain joins TRBV18 to TRBJ2-3; no clear D. V was trimmed by 4 bases and J by 4 bases, leaving 12 bases between them. This CDR3 has 14 amino acids. Germline CDR1 and CDR2: KGHSH and LQKENI. In DNA, the CDR3 is TGTGCCAGCTCACAAGTCAGGACCGCAGATACGCAGTATTTT. It is translated as CASSQVRTADTQYF.

CDR3 DNA: TGCGCCAGCAGCGACTGGACAGCTAACTATGGCTACACCTTC. Translated, it gives CASSDWTANYGYTF. This rearrangement joins TRBV5-1 to TRBJ1-2, with D perhaps TRBD1 (6 bases). CDR3 length equals 14 residues. Deletions cut 4 bases from V and 0 bases from J, with 10 bases between. Germline lookup yields CDR1 SGHRS and CDR2 YFSETQ. The whole variable domain, filled in from reference TRBV5-1 and TRBJ1-2, reads KAGVTQTPRYLIKTRGQQVTLSCSPISGHRSVSWYQQTPGQGLQFLFEYFSETQRNKGNFPGRFSGRQFSNSRSEMNVSTLELGDSALYLCASSDWTANYGYTFGSGTRLTVV.

V and J are TRBV9 and TRBJ2-7; 9 bases fit TRBD2. Germline lookup yields CDR1 SGDLS and CDR2 YYNGEE. J lost 4 bases, V lost 4 bases, and 6 bases had no gene match. This CDR3 region has 14 residues. The CDR3 loop is CASSTGTSRYEQYF. Written as DNA, the CDR3 is TGTGCCAGCAGCACCGGGACTAGCAGGTACGAGCAGTACTTC.

This clone appeared once. The chain is built from TRBV3-1 (or the pseudogene TRBV3-2) and TRBJ2-1; D possibly corresponds to TRBD2 (6 bases). The V gene lost 7 bases and the J gene lost 0 bases, with 19 bases spanning the gap. Germline values: CDR1 LGHDT, CDR2 YNNKEL (reference sequence). The CDR3 covers 17 residues. Here the CDR3 reads CASTPDAGLSSYNEQFF. In DNA, the CDR3 is TGTGCCAGCACCCCAGATGCCGGACTAAGCTCCTACAATGAGCAGTTCTTC.

The chain recombines TRBV29-1 with TRBJ2-1; 9 nucleotides line up with TRBD2. Trimming removed 2 bases from V and 5 bases from J; junction bases left unmatched: 7. This CDR3 spans 15 amino acids. CDR1 is SQVTM and CDR2 is ANQGSEA in the germline V gene. CDR3 sequence (DNA): TGCAGCGTTGAATTGGGCGGGAGGGCCAACAATGAGCAGTTCTTC. It codes for CSVELGGRANNEQFF.

The V call is TRBV14, the J call TRBJ1-1; maybe TRBD1 (5 bases). V was cut by 1 base and J by 1 base, with 13 bases left in between. CDR3 length: 16 residues. CDR1 and CDR2 from the germline V gene are SGHDN and FVKESK. The CDR3: CASSQVVGDWNTEAFF. Written as DNA, the CDR3 is TGTGCCAGCAGCCAAGTAGTTGGGGACTGGAACACTGAAGCTTTCTTT.

This chain uses TRBV7-8 with TRBJ2-3; the match to TRBD2 covers 9 bases. In germline, CDR1 is SGHVS, CDR2 FQNEAQ. Germline trimming cut 2 bases from V and 6 bases from J; bases unmatched to any gene: 0. This CDR3 is 13 amino acids long. The CDR3 reads CASSLSGGDTQYF. For the CDR3, the DNA is TGTGCCAGCAGCTTAAGCGGGGGGGATACGCAGTATTTT.

The V gene is TRBV7-8, the J gene TRBJ2-1; TRBD1 matches at 7 bases. V gave up 1 base and J gave up 3 bases; unmatched junction bases: 15. Germline V gene lookup returns CDR1 SGHVS and CDR2 FQNEAQ. The CDR3 runs 19 residues. The CDR3 DNA is TGTGCCAGCAGCTTAGAAAGAGGGGGCAGGGCGAAGATCTACAATGAGCAGTTCTTC. It codes for CASSLERGGRAKIYNEQFF.

The V and J genes are TRBV5-4 and TRBJ1-1; tentatively, D is TRBD1 (6 bases). The V end was cut by 1 base, the J end by 1 base, with 17 bases between. Per germline, CDR1 SGHNT and CDR2 YYREEE (reference sequence). The length of the CDR3 is 17 residues. CDR3 amino acids: CASSLYTQGSSNTEAFF. The CDR3 DNA is TGTGCCAGCAGCTTGTATACCCAGGGGTCCTCGAACACTGAAGCTTTCTTT.

The chain combines TRBV30 with TRBJ2-5; unclear D gene. The CDR3 has 12 amino acids. Between the trimmed V and J ends, which lost 4 bases and 4 bases, there was a span of 10 bases. Germline V gene data show CDR1 as GTSNPN and CDR2 as SVGIG (reference sequence). CDR3 in DNA: TGTGCCTGGACAAGTGTCGCAGAGACCCAGTACTTC. It yields the protein CAWTSVAETQYF.

The V and J genes are TRBV5-1 and TRBJ2-2; weak D call: TRBD1 (6 bases). Germline CDR1 SGHRS, CDR2 YFSETQ. This CDR3 comprises 13 residues. Trimming pared 4 bases from V and 6 bases from J, leaving 10 bases between. The CDR3 bases are TGCGCCAGCAGCCCCAGGACAGCCGGGGAGCTGTTTTTT. It encodes CASSPRTAGELFF.

The V and J genes are TRBV7-2 and TRBJ2-3, with D perhaps matching TRBD2 (6 bases). The germline CDR1 and CDR2 sequences are SGHTA and FQGNSA. The CDR3 covers 17 residues. Trimming left V 5 bases short and J 4 bases short, with 22 bases between. CDR3 in amino acids: CASSHLTRGFLPDTQYF. The CDR3 region has the DNA TGTGCCAGCAGCCACCTGACGCGGGGATTCCTCCCAGATACGCAGTATTTT.

The DNA of the CDR3 is TGTGCCAGCAGCACGAGCGGGGGAGGGCAGTTCTTC. This encodes CASSTSGGGQFF. V gene TRBV7-2 combines with J gene TRBJ2-1, with 8 bases aligning to TRBD2. The germline CDR1 and CDR2 sequences are SGHTA and FQGNSA. This CDR3 is built from 12 residues. The J segment lost 12 bases and the V segment lost 5 bases, leaving 6 bases of the junction unmatched.

V is TRBV29-1 and J is TRBJ2-7; 10 bases are a match to TRBD2. Per the germline V gene, CDR1 is SQVTM and CDR2 is ANQGSEA. The CDR3 runs to 14 residues. V was pared by 7 bases and J by 2 bases, with 8 bases of the junction left unmatched. The CDR3 loop is CSASGSIDTYEQYF. For the CDR3, the DNA is TGCAGCGCTAGCGGGAGTATTGATACCTACGAGCAGTACTTC.

This clone was counted between two and nine times. V is TRBV7-2 and J is TRBJ1-3; D gene unclear. Germline lookup yields CDR1 SGHTA and CDR2 FQGNSA. The CDR3 runs 15 residues. The V end lost 1 base, the J end lost 0 bases, and 7 bases lay between the germline ends. Here the CDR3 DNA reads TGTGCCAGCAGCTTAGTTTCTAGCTCTGGAAACACCATATATTTT. Residues: CASSLVSSSGNTIYF. Based on the CDR3 plus reference TRBV7-2 and TRBJ1-3, the full variable domain is GAGVSQSPSNKVTEKGKDVELRCDPISGHTALYWYRQSLGQGLEFLIYFQGNSAPDKSGLPSDRFSAERTGGSVSTLTIQRTQQEDSAVYLCASSLVSSSGNTIYFGEGSWLTVV.

This chain uses TRBV19 with TRBJ2-5; no reliable D call. The germline V gene has CDR1 LNHDA and CDR2 SQIVND (reference sequence). Between the trimmed V and J ends, which lost 2 bases and 2 bases, there was a span of 12 bases. This CDR3 is built from 15 residues. CDR3 DNA: TGTGCCAGTAGTATAATGGCCAGCGAACAAGAGACCCAGTACTTC. Its translation is CASSIMASEQETQYF.

The CDR3 bases are TGTGCCAGCAGCTTAGAAAAGGCCGTGGGGGAGCAGTACTTC. Its protein is CASSLEKAVGEQYF. The rearrangement joins TRBV7-8 to TRBJ2-7; D ambiguous. Trimming took off 1 base at V and 7 bases at J, with 14 bases between the two ends. This CDR3 has 14 residues. The germline V gene has CDR1 SGHVS and CDR2 FQNEAQ.

Note on this clone: At the DNA level, this CDR3 is encoded by other sequences in the same sample as well. The V and J genes are TRBV12-3 or TRBV12-4 and TRBJ1-1, with a tentative D call TRBD1 (6 bases). This CDR3 comprises 12 residues. Between the trimmed V and J ends, which lost 1 base and 8 bases, there was a span of 8 bases. The CDR3 nucleotides read TGTGCCAGCAGTTTAGGAAGGGGGGAAGCTTTCTTT. This sequence encodes CASSLGRGEAFF.

This sequence joins TRBV7-8 and TRBJ1-2, with 7 bases identical to TRBD1. CDR1 is SGHVS and CDR2 is FQNEAQ in the germline V gene. The CDR3 runs to 13 residues. V lost 4 bases, J lost 8 bases, and 7 bases stayed unmatched. The DNA for the CDR3 is TGTGCCAGCAGCTCGGACAGGCAATGGGGCTACACCTTC. Protein product: CASSSDRQWGYTF.